This T cell receptor beta chain was recorded in a study of cytomegalovirus exposure and HLA in healthy donors. Germline V gene sequence: CDR1 MGHDK, CDR2 SYGVNS. The CDR3 runs 17 residues. Trimming took off 10 bases at V and 4 bases at J, with 28 bases between the two ends. Libraries were prepared by immunoSEQ multiplex PCR; TCRdb keeps only in-frame clonotypes and omits some of them. Among roughly 100,000 clones, 86% were seen once, and the ten largest hold over 3%. Material: PBMCs. The sequence was collected from a woman younger than 35 in good health and CMV-seropositive. This chain connects TRBV25-1 to TRBJ1-1, with TRBD1 as a possible D gene (6 bases). The DNA of the CDR3 is TGTGCCACCTTTGAACCTCAGGGGATCCGGTTGAGCACTGAAGCTTTCTTT. Its translation: CATFEPQGIRLSTEAFF.